The clone carrying this T cell receptor (beta chain) was seen at least ten times. Antigen unknown. The data derive from a study of Graves' ophthalmopathy and Graves' hyperthyroidism. Study-wide results and limits: The model's prediction of ophthalmopathy progression had just over 70% sensitivity and around 72% specificity.

TCR beta CDR3 amplification used RNA transcripts. HTBI primers primed a first-round RT-PCR, and a second-round multiplex PCR followed. MiXCR, applied by TCRdb to the multiplex PCR reads, yields one record per CDR3 protein. This sample carries nearly 400,000 distinct CDR3 sequences, roughly 18% of them seen once, and the ten largest clones take roughly 1.5%. Other autoimmune diseases, uncontrolled infections, pregnancy and lactation each led to patient exclusion. Trimming pared 2 bases from V and 0 bases from J, leaving 7 bases between. The CDR3 has 14 amino acids. Germline V gene lookup returns CDR1 KGHSH and CDR2 LQKENI.

Sequenced input: peripheral blood. The rearrangement links TRBV18 to TRBJ1-1, with no clear D. This sequence was found in a woman aged 18-29 years with Graves' ophthalmopathy. CDR3 sequence reads: CASSPMRMNTEAFF. CDR3 nucleotides: TGTGCCAGCTCACCAATGAGGATGAACACTGAAGCTTTCTTT.